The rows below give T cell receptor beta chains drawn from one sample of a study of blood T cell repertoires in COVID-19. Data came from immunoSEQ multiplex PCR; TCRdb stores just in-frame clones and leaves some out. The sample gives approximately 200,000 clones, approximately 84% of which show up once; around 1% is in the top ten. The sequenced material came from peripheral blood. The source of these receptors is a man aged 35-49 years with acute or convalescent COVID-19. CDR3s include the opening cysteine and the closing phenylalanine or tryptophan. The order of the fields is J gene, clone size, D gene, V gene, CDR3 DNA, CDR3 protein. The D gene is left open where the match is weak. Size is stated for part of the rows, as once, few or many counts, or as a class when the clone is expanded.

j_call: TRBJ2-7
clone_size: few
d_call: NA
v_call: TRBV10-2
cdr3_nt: TGCGCCAGCAGTGAATCTACCTACGAGCAGTACTTC
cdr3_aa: CASSESTYEQYF

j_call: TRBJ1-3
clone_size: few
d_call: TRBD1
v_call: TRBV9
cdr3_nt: TGTGCCAGCAGCCCAGGGGGTATATCCGGAAACACCATATATTTT
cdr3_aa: CASSPGGISGNTIYF

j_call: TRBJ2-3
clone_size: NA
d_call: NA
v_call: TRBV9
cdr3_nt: TGTGCCAGCAGCGCTACAGTCGGAGGCTGGGATACGCAGTATTTT
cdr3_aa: CASSATVGGWDTQYF

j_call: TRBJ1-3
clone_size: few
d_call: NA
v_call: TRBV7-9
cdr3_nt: TGTGCCAGCAGCCAAGCAGGGGCTTCTGGAAACACCATATATTTT
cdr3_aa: CASSQAGASGNTIYF

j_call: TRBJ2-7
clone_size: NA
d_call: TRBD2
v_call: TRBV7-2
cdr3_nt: TGTGCCAGCAGCTCCGGACTAGCGGTCTACGAGCAGTACTTC
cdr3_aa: CASSSGLAVYEQYF

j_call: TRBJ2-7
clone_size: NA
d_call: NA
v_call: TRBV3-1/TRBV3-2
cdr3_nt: TGTGCCAGCAGCCAAGGGGAAGGACTAATGGAGCAGTACTTC
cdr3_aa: CASSQGEGLMEQYF

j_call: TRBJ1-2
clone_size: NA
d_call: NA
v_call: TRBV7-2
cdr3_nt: TGTGCCAGCCGGAGCGAGAACTATGGCTACACCTTC
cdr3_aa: CASRSENYGYTF

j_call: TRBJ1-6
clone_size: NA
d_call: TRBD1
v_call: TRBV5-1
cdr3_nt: TGCGCCAGCAGTTGGACAGGGGTAACGAATTCACCCCTCCACTTT
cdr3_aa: CASSWTGVTNSPLHF

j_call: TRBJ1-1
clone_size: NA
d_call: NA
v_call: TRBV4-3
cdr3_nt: TGCGCCAGCAGCCTTAGGGGGGGAGTCGCTGAAGCTTTCTTT
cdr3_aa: CASSLRGGVAEAFF

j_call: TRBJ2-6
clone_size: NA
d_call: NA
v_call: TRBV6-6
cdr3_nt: TGTGCCAGCAGTCGAATCCCCCCCGGAGAGGCTGGGGCCAACGTCCTGACTTTC
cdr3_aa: CASSRIPPGEAGANVLTF

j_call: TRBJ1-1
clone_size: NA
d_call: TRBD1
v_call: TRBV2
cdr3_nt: TGTGCCAGCAACCGGGACAGGGCACCTCTGTTAGCTTTCTTT
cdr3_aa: CASNRDRAPLLAFF

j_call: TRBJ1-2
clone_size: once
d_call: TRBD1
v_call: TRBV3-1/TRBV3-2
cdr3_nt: TGTGCCAGCAGCCAAGAACAGGGGTTTTCGGGCTACACCTTC
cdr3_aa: CASSQEQGFSGYTF

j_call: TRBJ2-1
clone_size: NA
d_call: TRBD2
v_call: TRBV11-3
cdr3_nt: TGTGCCAGCAGCGTGACTAGCGGGGCACCCAATGAGCAGTTCTTC
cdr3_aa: CASSVTSGAPNEQFF

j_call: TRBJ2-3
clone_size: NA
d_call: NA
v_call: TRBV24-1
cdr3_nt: TGTGCCACCAGTGACCCCACGACTAAACCGTTTACGCAGTATTTT
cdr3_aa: CATSDPTTKPFTQYF

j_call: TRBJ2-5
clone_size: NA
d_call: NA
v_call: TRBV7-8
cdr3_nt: TGTGCCAGCAGCCCCTGGACTGACAAAGAGACCCAGTACTTC
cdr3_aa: CASSPWTDKETQYF

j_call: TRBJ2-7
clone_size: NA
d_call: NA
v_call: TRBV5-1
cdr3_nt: TGCGCCAGCCATTCAGGGGCAAAGGAGCAGTACTTC
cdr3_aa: CASHSGAKEQYF

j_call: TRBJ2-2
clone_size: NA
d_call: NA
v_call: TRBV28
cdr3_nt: TGTGCCAGCAGTTTCGTGGGGGGTGCGAACACCGGGGAGCTGTTTTTT
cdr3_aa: CASSFVGGANTGELFF

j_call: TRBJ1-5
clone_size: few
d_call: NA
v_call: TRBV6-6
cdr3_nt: TGTGCCAGCAGAGGGGTTGGTCAGCCCCAGCATTTT
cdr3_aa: CASRGVGQPQHF

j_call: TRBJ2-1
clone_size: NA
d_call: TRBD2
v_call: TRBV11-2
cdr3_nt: TGTGCCAGCAGCTTTCTCGCTAGCGGGGGCCCGAGCTCCTACAATGAGCAGTTCTTC
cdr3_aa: CASSFLASGGPSSYNEQFF

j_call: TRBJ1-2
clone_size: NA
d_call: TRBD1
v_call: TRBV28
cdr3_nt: TGTGCCAGCAGTGCTACAGGGGGCAATGGCTACACCTTC
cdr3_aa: CASSATGGNGYTF

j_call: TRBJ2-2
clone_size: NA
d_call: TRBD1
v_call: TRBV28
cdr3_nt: TGTGCCAGCAGCCCTCCTCAACAGGGGAGCACCGGGGAGCTGTTTTTT
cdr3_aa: CASSPPQQGSTGELFF

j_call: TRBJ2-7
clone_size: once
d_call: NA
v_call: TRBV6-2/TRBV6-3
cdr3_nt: TGTGCCAGCAGTTTCCCCCGCGGAGGGAAGGTTGCCTACGAGCAGTACTTC
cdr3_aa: CASSFPRGGKVAYEQYF